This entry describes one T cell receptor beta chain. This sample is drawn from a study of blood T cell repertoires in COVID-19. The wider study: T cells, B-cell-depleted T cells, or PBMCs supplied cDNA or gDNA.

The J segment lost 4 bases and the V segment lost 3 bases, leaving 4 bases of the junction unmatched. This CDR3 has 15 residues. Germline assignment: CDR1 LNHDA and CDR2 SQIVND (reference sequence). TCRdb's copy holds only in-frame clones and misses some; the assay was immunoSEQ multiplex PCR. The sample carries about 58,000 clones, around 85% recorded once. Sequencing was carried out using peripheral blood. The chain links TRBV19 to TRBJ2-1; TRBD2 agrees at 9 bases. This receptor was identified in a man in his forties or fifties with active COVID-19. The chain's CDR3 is CASSIMAGGYNEQFF. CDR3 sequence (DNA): TGTGCCAGTAGTATTATGGCGGGAGGGTACAATGAGCAGTTCTTC.